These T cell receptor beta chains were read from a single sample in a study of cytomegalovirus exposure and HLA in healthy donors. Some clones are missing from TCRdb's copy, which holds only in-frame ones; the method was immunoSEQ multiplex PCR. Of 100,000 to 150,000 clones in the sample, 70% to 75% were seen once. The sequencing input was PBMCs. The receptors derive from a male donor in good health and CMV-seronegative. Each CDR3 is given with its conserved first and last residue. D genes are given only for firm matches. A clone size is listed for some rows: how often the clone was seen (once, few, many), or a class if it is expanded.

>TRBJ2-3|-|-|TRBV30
TGTGCCTGGAGTGTAGGTAGCGACACAGATACGCAGTATTTT
CAWSVGSDTDTQYF
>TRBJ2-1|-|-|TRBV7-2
TGTGCCAGCAGCTTAGTTCTCAATGAGCAGTTCTTC
CASSLVLNEQFF
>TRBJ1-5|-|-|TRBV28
TGTGCCAGCAGTCCACAAGATAGCAATCAGCCCCAGCATTTT
CASSPQDSNQPQHF
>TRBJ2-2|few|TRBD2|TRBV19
TGTGCCAGTAGTGGACTAGCGGGAGGCGGAACCGGGGAGCTGTTTTTT
CASSGLAGGGTGELFF
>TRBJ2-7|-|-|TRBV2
TGTGCCAGCAGTGAAGTCTTGCCCGGGGCCGGGGGCGAGCAGTACTTC
CASSEVLPGAGGEQYF
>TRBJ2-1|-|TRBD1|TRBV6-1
TGTGCCAGCGCCGGGACAGGCCTTAATGAGCAGTTCTTC
CASAGTGLNEQFF
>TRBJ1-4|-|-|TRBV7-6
TGTGCCAGCAGCTCAGAGGACTATAATGAAAAACTGTTTTTT
CASSSEDYNEKLFF
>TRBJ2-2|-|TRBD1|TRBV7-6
TGTGCCAGCAGCTTAACCAGGGACAGACTGAACACCGGGGAGCTGTTTTTT
CASSLTRDRLNTGELFF
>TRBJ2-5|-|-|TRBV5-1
TGCGCCAGCAGCGCCGGGTACCAAGAGACCCAGTACTTC
CASSAGYQETQYF
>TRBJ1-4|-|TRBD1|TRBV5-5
TGTGCCAGCAGCCTCGGGACAGTGCCAACTAATGAAAAACTGTTTTTT
CASSLGTVPTNEKLFF
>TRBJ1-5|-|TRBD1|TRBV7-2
TGTGCCAGCAGCCCGGGACAGGGAACCCCAAATAGCAATCAGCCCCAGCATTTT
CASSPGQGTPNSNQPQHF
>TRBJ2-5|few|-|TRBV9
TGTGCCAGCAGCTCTGCCCCGACACTCGGAGAGACCCAGTACTTC
CASSSAPTLGETQYF
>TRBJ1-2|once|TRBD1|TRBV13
TGTGCCAGCAGCTTTGGCCAGGGGGCGGGAGTCTATGGCTACACCTTC
CASSFGQGAGVYGYTF
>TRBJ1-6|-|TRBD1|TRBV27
TGTGCCAGCAGTCCTACATTTGACAGGGTAGTTTCACCGATTTCACCCCTCCACTTT
CASSPTFDRVVSPISPLHF
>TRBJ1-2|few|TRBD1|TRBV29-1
TGCAGCGTTGGGGACAGCGCAGGGGGTGGCTACACCTTC
CSVGDSAGGGYTF
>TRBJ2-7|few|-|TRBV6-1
TGTGCCAGCAGCCTGGAGGCCCACGCGGGGGAGCAGTACTTC
CASSLEAHAGEQYF
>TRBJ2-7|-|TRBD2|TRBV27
TGTGCCAGTCGGGGAGCGGGGGGGCCTTACGAGCAGTACTTC
CASRGAGGPYEQYF
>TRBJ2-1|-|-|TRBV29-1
TGCAGCGTTGAAGGGAGTCAGGGAACCTACAATGAGCAGTTCTTC
CSVEGSQGTYNEQFF
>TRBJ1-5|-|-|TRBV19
TGTGCCAGTAGTAACGGAGGGTTTATAGGCAATCAGCCCCAGCATTTT
CASSNGGFIGNQPQHF
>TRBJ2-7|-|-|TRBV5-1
TGCGCCAGCAGCTTGGAAGGTTTAGCTTACGAGCAGTACTTC
CASSLEGLAYEQYF
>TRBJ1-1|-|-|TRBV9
TGTGCCAGCAGCGTTGCCGGGACACGCAACACTGAAGCTTTCTTT
CASSVAGTRNTEAFF
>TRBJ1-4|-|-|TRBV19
TGTGCCAGTAGTCACAGTGAAAAACTGTTTTTT
CASSHSEKLFF
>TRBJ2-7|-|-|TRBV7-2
TGTGCCAGCAGCTTAGACGGGCATGGAGGTTCCGAGCAGTACTTC
CASSLDGHGGSEQYF
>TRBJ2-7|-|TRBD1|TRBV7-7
TGTGCTAGCAGGGGACAGGTCTCCTACGAGCAGTACTTC
CASRGQVSYEQYF